The 4 T cell receptor beta chains below all came from one sample that was sequenced in a study of cytomegalovirus exposure and HLA in healthy donors. The data were produced by immunoSEQ multiplex PCR, yet TCRdb's version contains in-frame clones alone and is incomplete. This sample yields 250,000 to 350,000 clones, of which roughly 88% are seen a single time; around 0.84% belongs to the top ten. The sequenced material came from PBMCs. These receptors came from a woman in her late teens or twenties in good health and CMV-seronegative.

The chain has TRBV4-2 and TRBJ2-7; possible D gene TRBD2, 5 bases. V lost 0 bases to trimming and J lost 0 bases, with 9 bases between them. Germline V gene sequence: CDR1 LGHNA, CDR2 YNFKEQ. The CDR3 is 15 amino acids. CDR3 protein: CASSQEVRGSYEQYF. The DNA of the CDR3 is TGTGCCAGCAGCCAAGAGGTCCGGGGCTCCTACGAGCAGTACTTC.

This chain connects TRBV7-2 to TRBJ2-6; 7 bases are shared with TRBD1. The germline V gene encodes CDR1 SGHTA and CDR2 FQGNSA. This CDR3 region has 15 residues. Germline trimming cut 4 bases from V and 4 bases from J; bases unmatched to any gene: 4. The CDR3: CASSSGQPGANVLTF. The CDR3 DNA reads as TGTGCCAGCAGCTCGGGACAGCCCGGGGCCAACGTCCTGACTTTC.

This clone was observed a single time. The rearrangement uses TRBV14 and TRBJ2-3; 10 bases line up with TRBD1. Germline V CDR1 and CDR2: SGHDN, FVKESK. The CDR3 is 13 residues long. The V gene end was trimmed by 7 bases and the J gene end by 9 bases; junction bases not matched to a gene: 7. CDR3 sequence: CASNRGQGGTQYF. CDR3 nucleotide sequence: TGTGCCAGCAACCGCGGACAGGGGGGAACGCAGTATTTT.

The chain carries TRBV15 and TRBJ1-4; tentatively, D is TRBD1 (5 bases). CDR1 and CDR2 (germline): LNHNV, YYDKDF (reference sequence). The CDR3 is 15 residues long. Trimming removed 1 base at V and 8 bases at J, with 14 bases between. In nucleotides, the CDR3 is TGTGCCACCAGCAGAGTGGCGGGGCCACAAGAAAAACTGTTTTTT. Encoded protein: CATSRVAGPQEKLFF.